The clone carrying this T cell receptor (beta chain) has more than one count but fewer than ten. No antigen is known for it. This sample stems from a study of blood T cells in healthy people across ages. General study points: Higher diversity and more naive CD4+ cells were features of long-lived donors, compared to aged donors.

The CDR3 contains 17 residues. CDR1 and CDR2 from the germline V gene are SGDLS and YYNGEE. Losses at the gene ends were 0 bases for V and 7 bases for J; bases not matched to a gene: 14. A sample-barcoded 5' primer and a J-beta primer mix were used in a second PCR of about 7 to 11 cycles. Each CDR3 protein is one row after TCRdb ran MiXCR on the 5' RACE reads. This sample yields under 1,000,000 distinct CDR3 sequences, of which under 40% are seen a single time; over 10% belongs to the top ten. Every sample gave at least 5 micrograms of total RNA when it was extracted. The rearrangement links TRBV9 to TRBJ2-7; TRBD2 agrees at 9 bases. The source material was blood. This TCR came from a man between 18 and 29 years old in good health. The CDR3 DNA reads TGTGCCAGCAGCGTAGGCCTAGCGGGGCGTTTAAGCAATGAGCAGTACTTC. It translates to CASSVGLAGRLSNEQYF.